This T cell receptor (beta chain) is drawn from a study of human T cells and chemical hapten exposure. General study points: Sensitizing to DPC left TCRs with a frequency above 1 in 1000 unaltered.

V was pared by 1 base and J by 4 bases, with 16 bases of the junction left unmatched. From germline, CDR1 is GTSNPN and CDR2 SVGIG (reference sequence). This CDR3 contains 18 residues. Time point of the sample: patch test 1, 2 weeks after DPC sensitization. Treatment reported: therapeutic diphenylcyclopropenone sensitization with weekly scalp DPC. Points on this clonotype: No antigen is known for it.

TCRdb called the RACE reads again in MiXCR, with one record for every CDR3 protein. The sample contains nearly 80,000 distinct CDR3 sequences, 10% of which appear only once. V and J are TRBV30 and TRBJ2-1; TRBD2 agrees at 7 bases. The specimen comprised whole blood, sampled in connection with sensitization to the hapten diphenylcyclopropenone (DPC). This receptor was taken from a woman aged 50 to 65 with alopecia areata. Some clones in this sample may be carry-over from other donors' samples. The DNA for the CDR3 is TGTGCCTGGAGTGCCCCCCTGGCGGGAGTGGACTTTTACAATGAGCAGTTCTTC. This translates into CAWSAPLAGVDFYNEQFF.